Each of the 23 T cell receptor beta chains below was sequenced from the same sample in a study of low-dose radiotherapy and immunotherapy resistance in tumors. TRAV and TRBV primers primed cDNA for both TCRalpha and TCRbeta. The authors amplified TCRs for about 20 PCR cycles with a constant-region primer and a V-primer adapter. From the reads, TCRdb called clonotypes with MiXCR, one entry per CDR3 protein. The sample has about 64,000 distinct CDR3 sequences; 26% are singletons. Indicated time point: before trial treatment. The sample here was PBMCs, taken before treatment. All receptors derive from a male donor with rectosigmoid adenocarcinoma.

The CDR3 bases are TGTGCCAGCAGTTTGGGGACTAGCGGGAGGGTTGGGGCCCCCAATGAGCAGTTCTTC. Encoded protein: CASSLGTSGRVGAPNEQFF. This chain links TRBV12-3 or TRBV12-4 with TRBJ2-1, with 16 bases aligning to TRBD2. This CDR3 has 19 residues. Losses at the gene ends were 3 bases for V and 6 bases for J; bases not matched to a gene: 11.

This clonotype appeared many times. This chain uses TRBV2 with TRBJ2-1; tentatively, D is TRBD1 (5 bases). CDR3 length: 14 amino acids. V shed 1 base and J shed 8 bases, with 12 bases lying between them. Germline loops: CDR1 SNHLY, CDR2 FYNNEI. As DNA, the CDR3 is TGTGCCAGCAGTGAAGATACTGTCAGGGATGAGCAGTTCTTC. Its translation is CASSEDTVRDEQFF.

The table lists this clonotype with many counts. The V gene is TRBV7-3, the J gene TRBJ2-1; unclear D gene. This CDR3 is 12 amino acids long. Germline V gene data show CDR1 as SGHTA and CDR2 as FQGTGA. V lost 5 bases to trimming and J lost 12 bases, with 14 bases between them. The CDR3 sequence is CASSMIRPAQFF. CDR3 sequence (DNA): TGTGCCAGCAGCATGATTCGACCCGCGCAGTTCTTC.

As to this clonotype: A read error is the likely source, as a far larger clone sits one nucleotide away. This chain uses TRBV4-1 with TRBJ1-5; no firm D call. The CDR3 extends over 15 amino acids. Germline V gene data show CDR1 as MGHRA and CDR2 as YSYEKL. Here the CDR3 DNA reads TGTGCCAGCAGCCCCTATCGCGGGGAAGGGCAGCCCCGGCATTTT. Its translation: CASSPYRGEGQPRHF.

This clonotype was counted at least ten times. The chain recombines TRBV4-2 with TRBJ2-5; D not certain. Trimming pared 0 bases from V and 1 base from J, leaving 12 bases between. The CDR3 loop spans 16 amino acids. The germline gives CDR1 LGHNA, CDR2 YNFKEQ. The CDR3 DNA reads as TGTGCCAGCAGCCAAGATTTCGATGGCAGCCAAGAGACCCAGTACTTC. It specifies CASSQDFDGSQETQYF.

This clonotype has ten or more counts. CDR3 nucleotide sequence: TGCGCCAGCAGCCCTGGGGCCTCTGGGGCCAACGTCCTGACTTTC. Protein product: CASSPGASGANVLTF. V gene TRBV5-1 combines with J gene TRBJ2-6, with a possible D match to TRBD1 (5 bases). CDR3 length: 15 amino acids. Germline V gene sequence: CDR1 SGHRS, CDR2 YFSETQ. V shed 4 bases and J shed 0 bases, with 8 bases lying between them. The complete variable domain, with remaining parts taken from reference TRBV5-1 and TRBJ2-6, reads KAGVTQTPRYLIKTRGQQVTLSCSPISGHRSVSWYQQTPGQGLQFLFEYFSETQRNKGNFPGRFSGRQFSNSRSEMNVSTLELGDSALYLCASSPGASGANVLTFGAGSRLTVL.

This clonotype was observed at least ten times. This sequence joins TRBV7-3 and TRBJ2-3; TRBD2 is a possible D gene (6 bases). The CDR3 is made up of 15 amino acids. Trimming took 1 base from V and 6 from J, leaving 14 bases between them. The V gene's germline CDR1 is SGHTA and CDR2 FQGTGA. The DNA for the CDR3 is TGTGCCAGCAGCTTAAAGTTGCTGCGGGGCGATACGCAGTATTTT. This translates into CASSLKLLRGDTQYF.

This clonotype was picked up many times. J is TRBJ2-7 and V is TRBV7-2; TRBD1 or TRBD2 may be the D gene (5 bases each). V dropped 1 base and J dropped 3 bases, with 10 bases sitting between them. Germline assignment: CDR1 SGHTA and CDR2 FQGNSA. CDR3 length: 14 residues. DNA of the CDR3: TGTGCCAGCAGCTTAGTGGGGGAAAACTACGAGCAGTACTTC. Its protein product is CASSLVGENYEQYF.

This clonotype was observed many times. This sequence joins TRBV5-1 and TRBJ2-5; 9 nucleotides line up with TRBD2. This CDR3 is 15 amino acids long. V lost 4 bases, J lost 5 bases, and 9 bases stayed unmatched. Germline assignment: CDR1 SGHRS and CDR2 YFSETQ. CDR3 bases: TGCGCCAGCAGCCGGATAGCGGGAGCTGGGGAGACCCAGTACTTC. Amino acids: CASSRIAGAGETQYF.

There are many counts of this clonotype. V and J are TRBV7-7 and TRBJ2-1, with 7 bases lining up with TRBD1. In germline, CDR1 is SSHAT, CDR2 FNYEAQ (reference sequence). V gave up 5 bases and J gave up 5 bases; unmatched junction bases: 3. CDR3 size: 13 residues. CDR3 sequence: CASSPDRNNEQFF. CDR3 in DNA: TGTGCCAGCAGCCCGGACAGGAACAATGAGCAGTTCTTC.

This clonotype was seen many times. V gene TRBV7-9 combines with J gene TRBJ2-1, with TRBD2 matching 9 bases. The CDR3 covers 16 residues. Unmatched junction bases numbered 4, after V lost 0 bases and J lost 4 bases. Germline values: CDR1 SEHNR, CDR2 FQNEAQ (reference sequence). Here the CDR3 reads CASSLASGGHYNEQFF. The CDR3, as DNA: TGTGCCAGCAGCTTAGCTAGCGGGGGCCATTACAATGAGCAGTTCTTC. The whole variable domain, remainder taken from reference TRBV7-9 and TRBJ2-1, is DTGVSQNPRHKITKRGQNVTFRCDPISEHNRLYWYRQTLGQGPEFLTYFQNEAQLEKSRLLSDRFSAERPKGSFSTLEIQRTEQGDSAMYLCASSLASGGHYNEQFFGPGTRLTVL.

This clonotype was picked up many times. V is TRBV3-1 and J is TRBJ2-7; D is unclear. V was clipped by 3 bases and J by 4 bases, with 4 bases between them. This CDR3 spans 11 amino acids. Per the germline V gene, CDR1 is LGHDT and CDR2 is YNNKEL (reference sequence). As DNA, the CDR3 is TGTGCCAGCAGCCACTCTTACGAGCAGTACTTC. It yields the protein CASSHSYEQYF.

The chain uses TRBV2 and TRBJ1-6; no firm D call. The germline V and J ends were trimmed by 9 bases and 5 bases, with 14 bases remaining between them. Per the germline V gene, CDR1 is SNHLY and CDR2 is FYNNEI. The CDR3 has 14 residues. Written as DNA, the CDR3 is TGTGCCAGTAGACTGGCAGTCGATAATTCACCCCTCCACTTT. It codes for CASRLAVDNSPLHF.

The genes are TRBV4-1 and TRBJ2-7, with TRBD2 matching 7 bases. The CDR3 extends over 16 amino acids. CDR1 and CDR2 from the germline V gene are MGHRA and YSYEKL. The V and J ends lost 2 bases and 2 bases, in that order; junction bases with no gene match: 9. The CDR3 DNA follows: TGCGCCAGCAGCCAACAATCCCTGGGGGGGACCTACGAGCAGTACTTC. Translating it yields CASSQQSLGGTYEQYF.

The gene calls are TRBV7-2 and TRBJ1-3, with D maybe TRBD1 (5 bases). The CDR3 totals 14 residues. Germline V gene lookup returns CDR1 SGHTA and CDR2 FQGNSA. Trimming shortened V by 5 bases and J by 4 bases, and 12 bases separated the two germline ends. In nucleotides, the CDR3 is TGTGCCAGCAGCGTCGGGACGTCGGGAAACACCATATATTTT. Its translation: CASSVGTSGNTIYF.

The V and J genes are TRBV6-8 and TRBJ1-2; the D gene is possibly TRBD1 (5 bases). V shed 6 bases and J shed 5 bases, with 16 bases lying between them. CDR1 and CDR2 from the germline V gene are MNHGY and SAAAGT. This CDR3 has 14 amino acids. The CDR3 region has the DNA TGTGCCAGCAGGCCCCGGGACCGACATTATGGCTACACCTTC. This sequence encodes CASRPRDRHYGYTF.

This clonotype showed up many times. Here the CDR3 reads CASSLERTYEQYF. In DNA form, the CDR3 reads TGTGCCAGCAGCTTGGAGAGGACCTACGAGCAGTACTTC. V gene TRBV7-2 combines with J gene TRBJ2-7; no reliable D call. Germline CDR1 SGHTA, CDR2 FQGNSA. The ends were cut back, 3 bases at V and 2 bases at J, with 8 bases in the middle. The CDR3 is made up of 13 amino acids.

The gene calls are TRBV5-6 and TRBJ2-3; TRBD2 matches at 11 bases. The J segment lost 1 base and the V segment lost 4 bases, leaving 5 bases of the junction unmatched. Looked up from germline, CDR1 is SGHDT and CDR2 is YYEEEE. The CDR3 contains 16 residues. CDR3: CASSRGTSGGTDTQYF. For the CDR3, the DNA is TGTGCCAGCAGCCGTGGGACTAGCGGAGGCACAGATACGCAGTATTTT.

This clonotype was found many times. The chain has TRBV19 and TRBJ2-7; 12 bases align to TRBD2. There are 16 residues in the CDR3. CDR1 is LNHDA and CDR2 is SQIVND in the germline V gene (reference sequence). The V gene end was trimmed by 5 bases and the J gene end by 4 bases; junction bases not matched to a gene: 9. CDR3 bases: TGTGCCAGTAGTGGGACAACTAGCGGGAGGTTTTACGAGCAGTACTTC. Its translation is CASSGTTSGRFYEQYF. Based on the CDR3 plus reference TRBV19 and TRBJ2-7, the full variable domain is DGGITQSPKYLFRKEGQNVTLSCEQNLNHDAMYWYRQDPGQGLRLIYYSQIVNDFQKGDIAEGYSVSREKKESFPLTVTSAQKNPTAFYLCASSGTTSGRFYEQYFGPGTRLTVT.

This clonotype was picked up many times. This sequence joins TRBV29-1 and TRBJ2-2; TRBD2 is a possible D gene (6 bases). In germline, CDR1 is SQVTM, CDR2 ANQGSEA. V shed 4 bases and J shed 4 bases, with 10 bases lying between them. The CDR3 consists of 13 residues. CDR3 sequence (DNA): TGCAGCGTTGCCGGGGGATCCACCGGGGAGCTGTTTTTT. This gives the protein CSVAGGSTGELFF.

In the case of this clonotype: The likely explanation is a read error, given a far larger clone one base away. This rearrangement joins TRBV5-6 to TRBJ2-1; 7 bases match TRBD2. Germline assignment: CDR1 SGHDT and CDR2 YYEEEE. V lost 4 bases and J lost 13; bases outside the gene matches: 20. This CDR3 has 16 residues. In DNA form, the CDR3 reads TGTGCCAGCAGCCCGTTAACTAGCGCCGACCAAGAGACCCAGTTCTTC. Translation: CASSPLTSADQETQFF.

This clonotype was counted ten times or more. The chain combines TRBV5-1 with TRBJ2-7; either TRBD1 or TRBD2 may supply D (5 bases each). The germline V and J ends were trimmed by 2 bases and 6 bases, with 9 bases remaining between them. The CDR3 has 12 amino acids. The germline gives CDR1 SGHRS, CDR2 YFSETQ. This CDR3 is CASSFEGREQYF. The CDR3 DNA is TGCGCCAGCAGCTTCGAGGGGCGCGAGCAGTACTTC. Drawing the rest from reference TRBV5-1 and TRBJ2-7, the complete variable domain is KAGVTQTPRYLIKTRGQQVTLSCSPISGHRSVSWYQQTPGQGLQFLFEYFSETQRNKGNFPGRFSGRQFSNSRSEMNVSTLELGDSALYLCASSFEGREQYFGPGTRLTVT.

This clonotype was detected ten times or more. The gene calls are TRBV5-1 and TRBJ2-3; TRBD1 or TRBD2 may be the D gene (5 bases each). Germline-derived CDR1 and CDR2 are SGHRS and YFSETQ. Between the trimmed V and J ends, which lost 4 bases and 0 bases, there was a span of 9 bases. The CDR3 has 14 amino acids. The CDR3 coding sequence is TGCGCCAGCAGCGTACGGGACAGCACAGATACGCAGTATTTT. It encodes CASSVRDSTDTQYF.